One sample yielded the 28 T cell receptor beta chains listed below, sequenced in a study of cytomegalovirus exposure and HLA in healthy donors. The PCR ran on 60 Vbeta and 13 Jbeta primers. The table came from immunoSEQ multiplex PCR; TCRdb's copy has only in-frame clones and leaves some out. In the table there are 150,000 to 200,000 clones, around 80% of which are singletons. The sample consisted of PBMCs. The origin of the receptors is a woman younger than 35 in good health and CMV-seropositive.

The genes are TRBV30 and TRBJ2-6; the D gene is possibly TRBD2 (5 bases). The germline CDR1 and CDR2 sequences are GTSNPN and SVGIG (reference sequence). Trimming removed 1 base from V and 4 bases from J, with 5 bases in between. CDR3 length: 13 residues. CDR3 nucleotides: TGTGCCTGGAGTGGAGGGGGGGCCAACGTCCTGACTTTC. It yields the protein CAWSGGGANVLTF.

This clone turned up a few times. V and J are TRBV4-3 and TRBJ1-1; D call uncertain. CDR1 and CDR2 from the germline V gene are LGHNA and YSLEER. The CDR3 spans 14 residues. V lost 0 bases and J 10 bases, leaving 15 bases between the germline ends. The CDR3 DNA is TGCGCCAGCAGCCAAGATCTAAATACCCTTGGAGCTTTCTTT. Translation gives CASSQDLNTLGAFF.

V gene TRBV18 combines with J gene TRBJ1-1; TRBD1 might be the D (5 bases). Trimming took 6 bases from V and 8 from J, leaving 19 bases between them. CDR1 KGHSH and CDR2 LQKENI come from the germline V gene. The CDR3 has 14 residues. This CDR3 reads CASSQVDTRREAFF. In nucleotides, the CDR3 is TGTGCCAGCTCCCAAGTGGACACGAGAAGGGAAGCTTTCTTT. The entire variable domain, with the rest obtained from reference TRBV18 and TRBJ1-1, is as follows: NAGVMQNPRHLVRRRGQEARLRCSPMKGHSHVYWYRQLPEEGLKFMVYLQKENIIDESGMPKERFSAEFPKEGPSILRIQQVVRGDSAAYFCASSQVDTRREAFFGQGTRLTVV.

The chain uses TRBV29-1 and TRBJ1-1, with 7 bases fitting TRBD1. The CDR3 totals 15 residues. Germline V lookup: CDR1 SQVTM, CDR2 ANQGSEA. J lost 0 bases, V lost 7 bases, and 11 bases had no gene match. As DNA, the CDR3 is TGCAGCGGGAACAGGGGCGGATACATGAACACTGAAGCTTTCTTT. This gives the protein CSGNRGGYMNTEAFF.

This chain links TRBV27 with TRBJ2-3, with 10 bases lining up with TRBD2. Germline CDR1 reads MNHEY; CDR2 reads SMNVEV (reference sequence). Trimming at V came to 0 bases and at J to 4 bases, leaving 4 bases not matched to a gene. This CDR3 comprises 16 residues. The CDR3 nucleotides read TGTGCCAGCAGTTTATCGGAGCGGGGGGGCCCAGATACGCAGTATTTT. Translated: CASSLSERGGPDTQYF.

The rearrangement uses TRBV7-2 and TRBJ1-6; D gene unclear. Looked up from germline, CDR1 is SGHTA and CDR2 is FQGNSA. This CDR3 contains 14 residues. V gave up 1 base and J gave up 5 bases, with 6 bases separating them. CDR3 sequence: CASSLVPDNSPLHF. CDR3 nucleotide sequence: TGTGCCAGCAGCTTAGTGCCGGATAATTCACCCCTCCACTTT.

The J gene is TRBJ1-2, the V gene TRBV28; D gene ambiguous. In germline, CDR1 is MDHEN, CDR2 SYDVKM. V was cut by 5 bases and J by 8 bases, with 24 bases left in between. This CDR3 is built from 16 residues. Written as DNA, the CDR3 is TGTGCCAGCAGTATCGTTCATTCGGGGTCGAGGGAGGGCTACACCTTC. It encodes CASSIVHSGSREGYTF.

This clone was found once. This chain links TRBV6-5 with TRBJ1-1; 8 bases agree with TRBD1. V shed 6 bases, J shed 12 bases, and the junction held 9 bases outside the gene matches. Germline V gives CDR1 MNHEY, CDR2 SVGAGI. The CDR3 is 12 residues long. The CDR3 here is CASRRPGGTTFF. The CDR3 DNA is TGTGCCAGCAGAAGACCAGGGGGCACGACTTTCTTT.

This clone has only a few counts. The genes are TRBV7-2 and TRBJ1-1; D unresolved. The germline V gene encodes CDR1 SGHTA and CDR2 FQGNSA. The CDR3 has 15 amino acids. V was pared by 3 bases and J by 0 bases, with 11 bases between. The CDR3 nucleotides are TGTGCCAGCAGCTTGCGAACAGATATGAACACTGAAGCTTTCTTT. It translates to CASSLRTDMNTEAFF.

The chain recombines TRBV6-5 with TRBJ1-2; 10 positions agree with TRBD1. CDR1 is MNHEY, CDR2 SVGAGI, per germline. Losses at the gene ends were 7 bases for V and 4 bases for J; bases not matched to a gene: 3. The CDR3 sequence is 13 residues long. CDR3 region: CASTGQGGYGYTF. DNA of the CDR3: TGTGCCAGCACCGGACAGGGGGGCTATGGCTACACCTTC.

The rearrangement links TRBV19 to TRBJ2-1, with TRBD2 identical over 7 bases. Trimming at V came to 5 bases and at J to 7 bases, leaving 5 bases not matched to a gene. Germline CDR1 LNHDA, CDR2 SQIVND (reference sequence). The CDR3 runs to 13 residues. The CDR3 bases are TGTGCCAGTAGTGGGGGGACTACTAATGAGCAGTTCTTC. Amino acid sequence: CASSGGTTNEQFF. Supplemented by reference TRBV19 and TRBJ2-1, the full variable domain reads DGGITQSPKYLFRKEGQNVTLSCEQNLNHDAMYWYRQDPGQGLRLIYYSQIVNDFQKGDIAEGYSVSREKKESFPLTVTSAQKNPTAFYLCASSGGTTNEQFFGPGTRLTVL.

The CDR3 coding sequence is TGTGCCAGCAGGTCAACGGGTAGTATCGTAGGCTACACCTTC. Protein sequence: CASRSTGSIVGYTF. The V gene is TRBV28, the J gene TRBJ1-2, with D unclear. The V end was cut by 6 bases, the J end by 8 bases, with 19 bases between. CDR3 length: 14 amino acids. The germline CDR1 and CDR2 sequences are MDHEN and SYDVKM.

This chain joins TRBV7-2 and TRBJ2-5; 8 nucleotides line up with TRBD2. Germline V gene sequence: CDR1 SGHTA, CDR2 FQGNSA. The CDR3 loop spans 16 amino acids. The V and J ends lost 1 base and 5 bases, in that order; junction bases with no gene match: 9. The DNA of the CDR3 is TGTGCCAGCAGCTTAGGGGGACGGGGGGGCCGGGAGACCCAGTACTTC. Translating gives CASSLGGRGGRETQYF.

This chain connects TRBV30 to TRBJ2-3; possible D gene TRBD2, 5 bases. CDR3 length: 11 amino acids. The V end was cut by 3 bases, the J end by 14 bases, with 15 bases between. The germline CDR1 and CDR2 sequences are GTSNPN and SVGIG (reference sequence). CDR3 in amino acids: CAWSGAVRGYF. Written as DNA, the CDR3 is TGTGCCTGGAGCGGCGCCGTTCGGGGGTATTTT.

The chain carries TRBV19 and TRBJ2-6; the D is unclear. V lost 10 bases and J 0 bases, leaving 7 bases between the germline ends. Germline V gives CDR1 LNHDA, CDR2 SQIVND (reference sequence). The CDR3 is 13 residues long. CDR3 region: CATRFSGANVLTF. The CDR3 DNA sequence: TGTGCCACCAGATTCTCTGGGGCCAACGTCCTGACTTTC.

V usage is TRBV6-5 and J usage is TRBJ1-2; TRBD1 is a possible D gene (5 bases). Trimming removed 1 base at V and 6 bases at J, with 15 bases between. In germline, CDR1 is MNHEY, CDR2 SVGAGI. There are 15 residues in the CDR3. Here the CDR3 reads CASSYYGTGGDGYTF. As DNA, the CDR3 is TGTGCCAGCAGTTACTATGGGACGGGGGGGGATGGCTACACCTTC.

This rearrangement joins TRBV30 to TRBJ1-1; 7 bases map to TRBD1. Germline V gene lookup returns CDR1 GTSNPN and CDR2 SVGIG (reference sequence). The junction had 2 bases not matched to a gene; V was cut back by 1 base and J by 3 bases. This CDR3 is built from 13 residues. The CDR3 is CAWSGDSYTEAFF. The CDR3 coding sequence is TGTGCCTGGAGTGGGGACAGCTACACTGAAGCTTTCTTT. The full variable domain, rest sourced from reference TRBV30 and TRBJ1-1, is SQTIHQWPATLVQPVGSPLSLECTVEGTSNPNLYWYRQAAGRGLQLLFYSVGIGQISSEVPQNLSASRPQDRQFILSSKKLLLSDSGFYLCAWSGDSYTEAFFGQGTRLTVV.

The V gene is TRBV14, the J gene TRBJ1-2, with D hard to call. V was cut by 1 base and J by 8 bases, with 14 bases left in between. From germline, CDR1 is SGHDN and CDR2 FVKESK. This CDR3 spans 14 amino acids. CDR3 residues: CASSQVGSGIGYTF. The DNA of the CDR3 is TGTGCCAGCAGCCAAGTGGGCTCGGGGATCGGCTACACCTTC.

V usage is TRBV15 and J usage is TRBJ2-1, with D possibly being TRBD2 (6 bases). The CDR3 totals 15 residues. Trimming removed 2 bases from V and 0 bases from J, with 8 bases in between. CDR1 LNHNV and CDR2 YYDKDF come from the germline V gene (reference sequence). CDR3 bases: TGTGCCACCAGCAGACGGGGGTACTCCTACAATGAGCAGTTCTTC. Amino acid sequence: CATSRRGYSYNEQFF.

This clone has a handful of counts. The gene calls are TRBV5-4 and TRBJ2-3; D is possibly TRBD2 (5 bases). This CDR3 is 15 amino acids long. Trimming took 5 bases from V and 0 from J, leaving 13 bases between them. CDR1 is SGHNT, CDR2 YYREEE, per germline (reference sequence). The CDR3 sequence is CASSRRASSTDTQYF. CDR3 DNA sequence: TGTGCCAGCAGTAGGCGGGCGTCTAGCACAGATACGCAGTATTTT.

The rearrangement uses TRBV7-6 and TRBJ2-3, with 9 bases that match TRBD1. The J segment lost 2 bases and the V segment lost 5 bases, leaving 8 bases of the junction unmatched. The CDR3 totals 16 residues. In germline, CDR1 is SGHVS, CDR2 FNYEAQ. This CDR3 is CASSPGTGIVTDTQYF. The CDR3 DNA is TGTGCCAGCAGCCCCGGGACAGGGATTGTCACAGATACGCAGTATTTT.

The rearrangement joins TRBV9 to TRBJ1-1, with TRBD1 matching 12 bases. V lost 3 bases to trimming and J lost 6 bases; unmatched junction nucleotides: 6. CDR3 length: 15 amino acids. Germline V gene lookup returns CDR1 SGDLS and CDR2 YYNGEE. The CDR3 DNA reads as TGTGCCAGCAGCGCAACGGGACAGGGGGCCGCTGAAGCTTTCTTT. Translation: CASSATGQGAAEAFF.

The CDR3 region is CATSRVPFSETGISQPQHF. Here the CDR3 DNA reads TGTGCCACCAGCAGAGTTCCCTTCTCCGAGACAGGGATAAGCCAGCCCCAGCATTTT. The V and J genes are TRBV15 and TRBJ1-5, with 7 positions matching TRBD1. V gave up 1 base and J gave up 7 bases; unmatched junction bases: 19. The CDR3 has 19 amino acids. Germline V gene data show CDR1 as LNHNV and CDR2 as YYDKDF (reference sequence).

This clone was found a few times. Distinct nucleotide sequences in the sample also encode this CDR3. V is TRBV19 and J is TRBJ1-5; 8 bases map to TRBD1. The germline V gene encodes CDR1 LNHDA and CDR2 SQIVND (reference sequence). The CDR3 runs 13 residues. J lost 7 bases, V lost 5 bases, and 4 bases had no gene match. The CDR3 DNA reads TGTGCCAGTAGTGCAGGGGGCGGACAGCCCCAGCATTTT. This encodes CASSAGGGQPQHF.

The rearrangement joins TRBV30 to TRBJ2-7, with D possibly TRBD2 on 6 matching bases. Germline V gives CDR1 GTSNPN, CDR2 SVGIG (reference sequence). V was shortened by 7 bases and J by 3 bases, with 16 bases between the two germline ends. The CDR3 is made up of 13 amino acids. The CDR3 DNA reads TGTGCCTATCGTTCCGGGACTTTCTACGAGCAGTACTTC. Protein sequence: CAYRSGTFYEQYF.

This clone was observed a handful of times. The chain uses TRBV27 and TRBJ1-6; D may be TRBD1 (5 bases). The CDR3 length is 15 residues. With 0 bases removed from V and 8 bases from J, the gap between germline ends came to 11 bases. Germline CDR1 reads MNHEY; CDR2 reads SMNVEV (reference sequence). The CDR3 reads CASSLSPGLDSPLHF. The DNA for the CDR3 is TGTGCCAGCAGTTTATCGCCAGGGCTGGATTCACCCCTCCACTTT.

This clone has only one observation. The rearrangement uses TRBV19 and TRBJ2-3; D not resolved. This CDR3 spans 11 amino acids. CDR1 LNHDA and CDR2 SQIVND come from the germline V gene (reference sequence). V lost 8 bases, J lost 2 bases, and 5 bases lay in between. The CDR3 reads CASAYTDTQYF. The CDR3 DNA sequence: TGTGCCAGTGCGTACACAGATACGCAGTATTTT.

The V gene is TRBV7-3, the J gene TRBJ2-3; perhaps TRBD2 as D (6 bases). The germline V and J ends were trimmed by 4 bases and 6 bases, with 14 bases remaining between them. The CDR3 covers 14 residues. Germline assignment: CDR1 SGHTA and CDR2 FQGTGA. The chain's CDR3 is CASSSLGGVDTQYF. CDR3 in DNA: TGTGCCAGCAGCTCGCTGGGGGGAGTGGATACGCAGTATTTT.